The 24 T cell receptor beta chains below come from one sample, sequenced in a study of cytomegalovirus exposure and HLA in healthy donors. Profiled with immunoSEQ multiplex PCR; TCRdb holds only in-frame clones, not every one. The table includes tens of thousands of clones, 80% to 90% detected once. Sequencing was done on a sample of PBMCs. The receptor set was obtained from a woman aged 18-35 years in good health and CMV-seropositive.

Written as DNA, the CDR3 is TGTGCCAGCAGCTTAGCCCGACAAGTGAACACTGAAGCTTTCTTT. Its translation: CASSLARQVNTEAFF. V gene TRBV7-9 combines with J gene TRBJ1-1; D is ambiguous. V lost 0 bases and J 0 bases, leaving 8 bases between the germline ends. Per germline, CDR1 SEHNR and CDR2 FQNEAQ (reference sequence). The CDR3 contains 15 residues.

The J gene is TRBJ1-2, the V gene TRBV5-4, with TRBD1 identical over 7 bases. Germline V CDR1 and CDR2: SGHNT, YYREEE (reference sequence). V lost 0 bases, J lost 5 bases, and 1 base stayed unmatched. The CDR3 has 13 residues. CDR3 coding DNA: TGTGCCAGCAGCTTGGGGGACAGATATGGCTACACCTTC. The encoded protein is CASSLGDRYGYTF.

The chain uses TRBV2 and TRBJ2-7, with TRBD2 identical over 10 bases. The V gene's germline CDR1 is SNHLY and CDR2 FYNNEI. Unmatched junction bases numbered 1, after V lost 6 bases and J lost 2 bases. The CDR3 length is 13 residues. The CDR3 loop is CASSSGGAYEQYF. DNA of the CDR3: TGTGCCAGCAGCAGCGGGGGGGCCTACGAGCAGTACTTC.

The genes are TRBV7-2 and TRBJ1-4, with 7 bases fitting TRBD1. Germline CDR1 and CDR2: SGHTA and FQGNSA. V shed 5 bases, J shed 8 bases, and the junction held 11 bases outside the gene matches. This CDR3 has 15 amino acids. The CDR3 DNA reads TGTGCCAGCAGCCGAGACGGCCAGGGGGAAGAAAAACTGTTTTTT. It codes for CASSRDGQGEEKLFF.

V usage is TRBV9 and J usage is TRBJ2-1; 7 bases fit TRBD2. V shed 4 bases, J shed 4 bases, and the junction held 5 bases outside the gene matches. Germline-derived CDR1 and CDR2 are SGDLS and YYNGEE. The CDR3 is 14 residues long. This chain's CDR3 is CASSPLGGYNEQFF. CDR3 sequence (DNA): TGTGCCAGCAGCCCACTGGGAGGGTACAATGAGCAGTTCTTC.

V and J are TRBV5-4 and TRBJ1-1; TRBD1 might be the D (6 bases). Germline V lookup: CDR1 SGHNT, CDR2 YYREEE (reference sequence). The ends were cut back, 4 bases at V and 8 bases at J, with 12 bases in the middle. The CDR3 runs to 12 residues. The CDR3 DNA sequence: TGTGCCAGCAGCCACAACAGGGTAGAAGCTTTCTTT. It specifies CASSHNRVEAFF. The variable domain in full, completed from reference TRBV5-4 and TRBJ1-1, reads ETGVTQSPTHLIKTRGQQVTLRCSSQSGHNTVSWYQQALGQGPQFIFQYYREEENGRGNFPPRFSGLQFPNYSSELNVNALELDDSALYLCASSHNRVEAFFGQGTRLTVV.

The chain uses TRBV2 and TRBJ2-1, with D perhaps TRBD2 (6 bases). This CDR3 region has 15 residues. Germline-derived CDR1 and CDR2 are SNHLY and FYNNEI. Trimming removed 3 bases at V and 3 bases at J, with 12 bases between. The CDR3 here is CASSERDIYYNEQFF. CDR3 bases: TGTGCCAGCAGTGAGCGGGATATTTACTACAATGAGCAGTTCTTC.

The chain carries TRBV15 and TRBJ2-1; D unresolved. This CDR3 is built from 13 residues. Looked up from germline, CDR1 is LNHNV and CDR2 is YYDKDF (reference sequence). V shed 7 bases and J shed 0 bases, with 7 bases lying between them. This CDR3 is CATTTFSYNEQFF. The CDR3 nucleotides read TGTGCCACCACAACTTTCTCCTACAATGAGCAGTTCTTC.

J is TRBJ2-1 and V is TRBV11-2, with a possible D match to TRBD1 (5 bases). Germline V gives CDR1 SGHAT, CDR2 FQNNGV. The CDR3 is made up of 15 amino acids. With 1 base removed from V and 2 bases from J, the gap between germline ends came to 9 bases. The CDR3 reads CASSLGVGPYNEQFF. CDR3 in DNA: TGTGCCAGCAGCTTAGGAGTGGGGCCCTACAATGAGCAGTTCTTC.

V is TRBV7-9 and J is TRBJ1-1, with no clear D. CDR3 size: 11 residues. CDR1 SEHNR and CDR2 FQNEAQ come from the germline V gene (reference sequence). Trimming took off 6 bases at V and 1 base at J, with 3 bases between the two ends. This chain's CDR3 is CASRANTEAFF. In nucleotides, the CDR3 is TGTGCCAGCAGGGCGAACACTGAAGCTTTCTTT.

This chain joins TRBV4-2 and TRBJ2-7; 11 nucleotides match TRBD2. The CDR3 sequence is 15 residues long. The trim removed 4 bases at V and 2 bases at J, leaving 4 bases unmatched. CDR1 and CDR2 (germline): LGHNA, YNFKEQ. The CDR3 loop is CASSPIAGGTYEQYF. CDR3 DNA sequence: TGTGCCAGCAGCCCAATAGCGGGGGGGACCTACGAGCAGTACTTC.

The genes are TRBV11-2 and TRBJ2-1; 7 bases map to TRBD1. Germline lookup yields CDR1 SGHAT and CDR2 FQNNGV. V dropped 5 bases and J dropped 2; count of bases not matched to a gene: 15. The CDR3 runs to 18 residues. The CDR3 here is CASSLEHTSQGAYNEQFF. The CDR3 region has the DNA TGTGCCAGCAGCCTCGAACACACTAGTCAGGGGGCCTACAATGAGCAGTTCTTC. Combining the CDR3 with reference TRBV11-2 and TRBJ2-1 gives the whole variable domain EAGVAQSPRYKIIEKRQSVAFWCNPISGHATLYWYQQILGQGPKLLIQFQNNGVVDDSQLPKDRFSAERLKGVDSTLKIQPAKLEDSAVYLCASSLEHTSQGAYNEQFFGPGTRLTVL.

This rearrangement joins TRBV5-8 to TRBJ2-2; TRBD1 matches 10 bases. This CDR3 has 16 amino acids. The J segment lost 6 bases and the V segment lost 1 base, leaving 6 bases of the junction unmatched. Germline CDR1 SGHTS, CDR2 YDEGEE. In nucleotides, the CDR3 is TGTGCCAGCAGCTTGCTGGGACAGGGGTTCTCCGGGGAGCTGTTTTTT. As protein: CASSLLGQGFSGELFF.

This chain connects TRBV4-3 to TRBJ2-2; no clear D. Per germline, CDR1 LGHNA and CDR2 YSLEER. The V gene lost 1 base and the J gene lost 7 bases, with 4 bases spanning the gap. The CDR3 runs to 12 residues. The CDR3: CASSQVRGELFF. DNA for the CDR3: TGCGCCAGCAGCCAAGTCCGCGGGGAGCTGTTTTTT.

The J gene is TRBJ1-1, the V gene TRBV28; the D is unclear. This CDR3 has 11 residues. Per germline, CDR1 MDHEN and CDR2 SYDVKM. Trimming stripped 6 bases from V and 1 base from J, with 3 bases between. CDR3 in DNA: TGTGCCAGCAGCTCGAACACTGAAGCTTTCTTT. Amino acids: CASSSNTEAFF.

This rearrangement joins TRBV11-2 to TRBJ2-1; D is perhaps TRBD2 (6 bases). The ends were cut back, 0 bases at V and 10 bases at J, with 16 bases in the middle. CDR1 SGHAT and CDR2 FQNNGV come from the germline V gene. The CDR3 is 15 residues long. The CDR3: CASSLDPRDFGEQFF. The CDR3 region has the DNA TGTGCCAGCAGCTTAGATCCCCGGGACTTCGGCGAGCAGTTCTTC.

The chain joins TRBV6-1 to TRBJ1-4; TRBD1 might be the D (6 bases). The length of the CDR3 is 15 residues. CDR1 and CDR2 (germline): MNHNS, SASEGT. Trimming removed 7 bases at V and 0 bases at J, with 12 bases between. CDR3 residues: CASKGGTTTNEKLFF. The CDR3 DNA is TGTGCCAGCAAAGGGGGAACCACAACTAATGAAAAACTGTTTTTT.

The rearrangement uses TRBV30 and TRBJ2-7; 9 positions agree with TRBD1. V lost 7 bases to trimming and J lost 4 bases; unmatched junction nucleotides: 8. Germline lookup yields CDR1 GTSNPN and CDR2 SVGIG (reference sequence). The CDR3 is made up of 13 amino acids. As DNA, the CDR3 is TGTGCCTATACAGGGGGCCTTTTGTACGAGCAGTACTTC. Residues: CAYTGGLLYEQYF.

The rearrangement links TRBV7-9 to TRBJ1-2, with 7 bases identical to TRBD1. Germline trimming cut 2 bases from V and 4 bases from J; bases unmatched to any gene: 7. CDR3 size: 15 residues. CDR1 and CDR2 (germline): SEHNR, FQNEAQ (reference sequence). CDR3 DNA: TGTGCCAGCAGCTTACGACAGGGAATATCCTATGGCTACACCTTC. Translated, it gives CASSLRQGISYGYTF.

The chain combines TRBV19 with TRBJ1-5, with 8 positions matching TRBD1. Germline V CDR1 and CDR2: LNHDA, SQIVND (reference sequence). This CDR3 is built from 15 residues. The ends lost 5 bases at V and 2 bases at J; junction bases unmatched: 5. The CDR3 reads CASSRQGSGNQPQHF. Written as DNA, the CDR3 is TGTGCCAGTAGTCGACAGGGGTCGGGCAATCAGCCCCAGCATTTT.

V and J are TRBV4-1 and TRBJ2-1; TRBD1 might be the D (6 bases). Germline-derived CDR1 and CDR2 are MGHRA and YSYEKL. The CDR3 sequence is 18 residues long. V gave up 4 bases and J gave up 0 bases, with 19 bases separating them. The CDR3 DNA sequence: TGCGCCAGCAGCCCCAGACACAGGGCCGAATCCTCCTACAATGAGCAGTTCTTC. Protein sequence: CASSPRHRAESSYNEQFF.

CDR3 protein: CASSAGGGLSGNTIYF. The CDR3 region has the DNA TGTGCCAGCAGCGCTGGGGGGGGCCTCTCTGGAAACACCATATATTTT. The chain uses TRBV11-2 and TRBJ1-3, with D possibly being TRBD1 (6 bases). CDR3 length: 16 amino acids. V shed 5 bases and J shed 0 bases, with 14 bases lying between them. Germline assignment: CDR1 SGHAT and CDR2 FQNNGV.

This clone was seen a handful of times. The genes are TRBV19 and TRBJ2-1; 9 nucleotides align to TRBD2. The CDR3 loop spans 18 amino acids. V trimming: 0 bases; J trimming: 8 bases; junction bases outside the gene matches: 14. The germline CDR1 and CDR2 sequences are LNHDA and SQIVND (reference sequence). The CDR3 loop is CASSIDTPGTSPSDEQFF. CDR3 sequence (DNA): TGTGCCAGTAGTATAGACACCCCCGGGACTAGCCCTAGCGATGAGCAGTTCTTC. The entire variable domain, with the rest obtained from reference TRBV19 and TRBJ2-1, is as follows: DGGITQSPKYLFRKEGQNVTLSCEQNLNHDAMYWYRQDPGQGLRLIYYSQIVNDFQKGDIAEGYSVSREKKESFPLTVTSAQKNPTAFYLCASSIDTPGTSPSDEQFFGPGTRLTVL.

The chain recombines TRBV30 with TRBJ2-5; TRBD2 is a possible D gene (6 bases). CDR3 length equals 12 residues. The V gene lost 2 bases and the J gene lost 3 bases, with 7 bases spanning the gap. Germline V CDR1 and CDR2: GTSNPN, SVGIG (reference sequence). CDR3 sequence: CAWSRGKETQYF. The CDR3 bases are TGTGCCTGGAGTCGGGGGAAAGAGACCCAGTACTTC.